The 10 T cell receptor beta chains below all came from one sample that was sequenced in a study of T cell repertoires in cytomegalovirus infection. TCRdb re-analysed the reads in MiXCR, keeping a single row per CDR3 protein. The repertoire includes more than 200,000 distinct CDR3 sequences, 9.1% of them detected once, and less than 15% sits in the top ten. The sample was PBMCs. The receptors derive from a human donor in good health (CMV status not recorded). Some clones in this sample may be carry-over from other donors' samples.

This clonotype was detected many times. The chain links TRBV7-3 to TRBJ2-3, with D perhaps TRBD2 (6 bases). Germline loops: CDR1 SGHTA, CDR2 FQGTGA. The CDR3 has 14 amino acids. V lost 2 bases and J lost 13, with 19 bases in between. CDR3 residues: CASSLDSKRSGKYF. In DNA, the CDR3 is TGTGCCAGCAGCTTAGACTCAAAACGTAGCGGCAAGTATTTT.

This clonotype was detected many times. The chain combines TRBV7-2 with TRBJ2-3; D is uncertain. The length of the CDR3 is 14 residues. Trimming stripped 1 base from V and 0 bases from J, with 5 bases between. Per the germline V gene, CDR1 is SGHTA and CDR2 is FQGNSA. CDR3 in DNA: TGTGCCAGCAGCTTAGGATGGAGCACAGATACGCAGTATTTT. As protein: CASSLGWSTDTQYF.

Ten or more counts support this clonotype. The gene calls are TRBV28 and TRBJ1-2, with 9 bases matching TRBD1. V lost 8 bases and J lost 5; bases outside the gene matches: 12. The V gene's germline CDR1 is MDHEN and CDR2 SYDVKM. This CDR3 spans 15 amino acids. The CDR3 DNA reads TGTGCCAGCGGGATTACAGGGGGCTCCCGGTATGGCTACACCTTC. Its protein product is CASGITGGSRYGYTF.

This clonotype has at least ten counts. The chain carries TRBV12-3 or TRBV12-4 and TRBJ2-1, with TRBD2 identical over 11 bases. This CDR3 spans 16 amino acids. The V gene end was trimmed by 0 bases and the J gene end by 7 bases; junction bases not matched to a gene: 5. This CDR3 reads CASSLALAGGRNEQFF. CDR3 DNA sequence: TGTGCCAGCAGTTTAGCCTTAGCGGGGGGGCGGAATGAGCAGTTCTTC.

The chain links TRBV6-5 to TRBJ2-3; D may be TRBD1 or TRBD2 (6 bases each). The CDR3 sequence is 14 residues long. Between the trimmed V and J ends, which lost 5 bases and 3 bases, there was a span of 12 bases. Per germline, CDR1 MNHEY and CDR2 SVGAGI. CDR3: CASSRGVGTDTQYF. The CDR3 coding sequence is TGTGCCAGCAGTAGGGGGGTTGGAACAGATACGCAGTATTTT.

J is TRBJ2-7 and V is TRBV7-2; 10 nucleotides line up with TRBD1. The CDR3 is 15 amino acids. Germline values: CDR1 SGHTA, CDR2 FQGNSA. J gave up 5 bases and V 5 bases, and 9 bases lay outside the gene matches. This CDR3 reads CASSGLGQGSHEQYF. The CDR3 DNA is TGTGCCAGCAGCGGGCTGGGACAGGGGTCTCACGAGCAGTACTTC.

This clonotype was picked up many times. This chain uses TRBV7-8 with TRBJ1-5; D is possibly TRBD1 (5 bases). This CDR3 is 13 amino acids long. Germline V gene lookup returns CDR1 SGHVS and CDR2 FQNEAQ. Trimming removed 4 bases at V and 4 bases at J, with 8 bases between. Here the CDR3 reads CASSYGGNQPQHF. CDR3 in DNA: TGTGCCAGCAGCTACGGGGGGAATCAGCCCCAGCATTTT.

This clonotype was recorded at least ten times. The chain has TRBV6-1 and TRBJ1-1; TRBD1 is a possible D gene (5 bases). In germline, CDR1 is MNHNS, CDR2 SASEGT. The germline V and J ends were trimmed by 5 bases and 5 bases, with 12 bases remaining between them. CDR3 length: 13 residues. The CDR3 reads CASSYEGWTEAFF. DNA of the CDR3: TGTGCCAGCAGTTACGAGGGGTGGACTGAAGCTTTCTTT.

The chain joins TRBV20-1 to TRBJ2-5; tentative D call: TRBD1 (5 bases). Germline CDR1 DFQATT, CDR2 SNEGSKA (reference sequence). V gave up 0 bases and J gave up 4 bases, with 12 bases separating them. The CDR3 is made up of 14 amino acids. The CDR3 reads CSARDLGRVETQYF. The CDR3 nucleotides are TGCAGTGCTAGAGATCTCGGCAGGGTAGAGACCCAGTACTTC.

The chain combines TRBV20-1 with TRBJ2-3; 7 positions match TRBD2. The CDR3 covers 14 residues. In germline, CDR1 is DFQATT, CDR2 SNEGSKA (reference sequence). V lost 2 bases to trimming and J lost 2 bases; unmatched junction nucleotides: 4. The CDR3: CSARPGLYTDTQYF. As DNA, the CDR3 is TGCAGTGCTAGACCGGGACTATACACAGATACGCAGTATTTT.